This T cell receptor (beta chain) was captured in a study of T cell responses to AZD1222 COVID-19 vaccine. Study observations and caveats: Unmutated variant regions reportedly attract nearly half of all spike-specific TCRs. Increased Spike-specific TCR breadth and depth were observed after two AZD1222 doses. Only five to seven individuals given AZD1222 were seropositive at baseline.

Clones were read by immunoSEQ multiplex PCR, and TCRdb kept only the in-frame ones, dropping some. The table lists about 150,000 clones, around 91% of them singletons. On this clone: What it binds is unknown.

The specimen was peripheral blood, collected on day 0 of AZD1222 vaccination. This TCR came from an adult in good health.

CDR3 sequence: CATSGTSGNADTQYF. The DNA of the CDR3 is TGTGCCACCAGCGGGACTAGCGGGAACGCAGATACGCAGTATTTT. The V gene is TRBV15, the J gene TRBJ2-3, with 13 bases matching TRBD2. Germline CDR1 is LNHNV and CDR2 is YYDKDF (reference sequence). With 5 bases clipped from V and 4 bases from J, the junction kept 3 bases outside the gene matches. The length of the CDR3 is 15 residues.